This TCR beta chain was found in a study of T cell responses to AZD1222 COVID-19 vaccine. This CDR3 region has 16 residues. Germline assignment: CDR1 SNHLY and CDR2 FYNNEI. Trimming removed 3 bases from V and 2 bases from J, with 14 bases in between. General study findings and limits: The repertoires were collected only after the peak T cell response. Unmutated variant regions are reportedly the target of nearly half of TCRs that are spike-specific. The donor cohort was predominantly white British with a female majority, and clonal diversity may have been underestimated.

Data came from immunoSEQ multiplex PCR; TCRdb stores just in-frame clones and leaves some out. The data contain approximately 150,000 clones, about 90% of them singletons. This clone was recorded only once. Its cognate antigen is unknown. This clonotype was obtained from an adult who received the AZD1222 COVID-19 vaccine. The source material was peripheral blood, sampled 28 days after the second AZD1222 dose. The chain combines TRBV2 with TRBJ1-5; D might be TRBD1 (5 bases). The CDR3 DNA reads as TGTGCCAGCAGTGATAGTTCAGGGCCGGGCAATCAGCCCCAGCATTTT. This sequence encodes CASSDSSGPGNQPQHF.